This T cell receptor beta chain was identified during a study of shared clonotypes between healthy human individuals. Germline CDR1 is GTSNPN and CDR2 is SVGIG (reference sequence). The CDR3 extends over 13 amino acids. V gave up 1 base and J gave up 1 base, with 7 bases separating them. Replicate PCRs from sorted subsets contained roughly 200 ng DNA, which is some 30,000 T cell genomes. TCRdb's copy holds only in-frame clones and misses some; the assay was immunoSEQ multiplex PCR. The sample contains roughly 1,500,000 clones, around 98.5% of which appear only once. The clonotype was recovered from a young man in good health. The sequencing sample was made of naive CD4+ T cells sorted from blood. Subset denoted: CD45RA+ positively selected. V and J are TRBV30 and TRBJ1-1, with a tentative D call TRBD1 (6 bases). CDR3 residues: CAWSETGNTEAFF. The CDR3 coding sequence is TGTGCCTGGAGTGAGACAGGGAACACTGAAGCTTTCTTT.